These 5 T cell receptor beta chains came from one sample sequenced in a study of shared clonotypes between healthy human individuals. Clones were sequenced by immunoSEQ multiplex PCR, and TCRdb holds only the in-frame ones, with some missing. The sample comprises 2 million or so clones, roughly 94% of which are singletons, and roughly 0.13% rests with the top ten. The sequencing sample was made of naive CD4+ T cells sorted from blood. Subset reported: CD45RA+ positively selected. These receptor sequences come from a man aged 18 to 29 in good health.

J is TRBJ1-1 and V is TRBV10-3; TRBD1 might be the D (5 bases). CDR3 size: 14 residues. Trimming took 3 bases from V and 1 from J, leaving 9 bases between them. Germline V gene sequence: CDR1 ENHRY, CDR2 SYGVKD. In DNA, the CDR3 is TGTGCCATCAGTGATTTCCAGGGGAACACTGAAGCTTTCTTT. It translates to CAISDFQGNTEAFF.

This rearrangement joins TRBV11-2 to TRBJ2-4; 7 nucleotides line up with TRBD2. The CDR3 spans 17 residues. Germline V CDR1 and CDR2: SGHAT, FQNNGV. V trimming: 1 base; J trimming: 5 bases; junction bases outside the gene matches: 11. This CDR3 reads CASSLVSRGREQNIQYF. The DNA for the CDR3 is TGTGCCAGCAGCTTAGTAAGTCGAGGGAGGGAACAAAACATTCAGTACTTC.

The chain employs TRBV28 and TRBJ1-6; tentatively, D is TRBD1 (5 bases). Germline assignment: CDR1 MDHEN and CDR2 SYDVKM. The CDR3 sequence is 14 residues long. Deletions cut 6 bases from V and 8 bases from J, with 14 bases between. As DNA, the CDR3 is TGTGCCAGCAGCCGGGGACGGTTGGATTCACCCCTCCACTTT. Translation: CASSRGRLDSPLHF.

The chain links TRBV5-4 to TRBJ2-2; D uncertain. This CDR3 region has 12 residues. The V end was cut by 2 bases, the J end by 5 bases, with 4 bases between. CDR1 is SGHNT and CDR2 is YYREEE in the germline V gene (reference sequence). The CDR3 spells CASSFLTGELFF. CDR3 nucleotide sequence: TGTGCCAGCAGCTTTTTAACCGGGGAGCTGTTTTTT.

The chain links TRBV6-1 to TRBJ1-2; D ambiguous. The CDR3 contains 14 residues. Trimming shortened V by 5 bases and J by 4 bases, and 14 bases separated the two germline ends. Germline CDR1 is MNHNS and CDR2 is SASEGT. CDR3 nucleotide sequence: TGTGCCAGCAGTTCCCGGCAGGCCACCTATGGCTACACCTTC. It specifies CASSSRQATYGYTF.